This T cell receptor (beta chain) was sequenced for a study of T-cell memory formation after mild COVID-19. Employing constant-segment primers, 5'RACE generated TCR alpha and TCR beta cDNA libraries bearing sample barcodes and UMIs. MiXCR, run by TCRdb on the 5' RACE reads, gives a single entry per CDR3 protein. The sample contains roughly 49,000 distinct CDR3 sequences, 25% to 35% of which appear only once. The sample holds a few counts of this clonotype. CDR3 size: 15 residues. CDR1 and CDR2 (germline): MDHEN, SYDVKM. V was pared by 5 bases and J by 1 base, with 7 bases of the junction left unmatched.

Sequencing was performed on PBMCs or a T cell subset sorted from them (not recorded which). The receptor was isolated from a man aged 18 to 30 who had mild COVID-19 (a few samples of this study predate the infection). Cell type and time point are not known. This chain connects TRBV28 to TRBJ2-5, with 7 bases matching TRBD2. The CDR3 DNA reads TGTGCCAGCAGTCTGCGGGACTACACCCAAGAGACCCAGTACTTC. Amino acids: CASSLRDYTQETQYF.